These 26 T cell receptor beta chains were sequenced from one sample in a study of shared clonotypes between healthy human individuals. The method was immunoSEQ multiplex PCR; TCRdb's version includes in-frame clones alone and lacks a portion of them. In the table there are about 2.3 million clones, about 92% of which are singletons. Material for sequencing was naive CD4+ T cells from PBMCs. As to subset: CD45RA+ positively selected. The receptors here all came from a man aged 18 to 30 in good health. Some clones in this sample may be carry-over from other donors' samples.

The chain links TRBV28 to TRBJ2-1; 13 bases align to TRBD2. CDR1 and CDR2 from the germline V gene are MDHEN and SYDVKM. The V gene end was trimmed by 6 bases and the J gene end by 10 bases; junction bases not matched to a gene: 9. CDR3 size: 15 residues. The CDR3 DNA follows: TGTGCCAGCAGCCGAGGGACTAGCGGGGTAGACGAGCAGTTCTTC. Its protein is CASSRGTSGVDEQFF.

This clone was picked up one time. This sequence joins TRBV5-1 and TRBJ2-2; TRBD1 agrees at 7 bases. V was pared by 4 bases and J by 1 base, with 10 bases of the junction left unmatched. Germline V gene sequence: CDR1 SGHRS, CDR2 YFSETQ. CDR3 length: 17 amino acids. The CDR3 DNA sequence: TGCGCCAGCAGCCCTCCAGGGGGTCAGATGAACACCGGGGAGCTGTTTTTT. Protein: CASSPPGGQMNTGELFF.

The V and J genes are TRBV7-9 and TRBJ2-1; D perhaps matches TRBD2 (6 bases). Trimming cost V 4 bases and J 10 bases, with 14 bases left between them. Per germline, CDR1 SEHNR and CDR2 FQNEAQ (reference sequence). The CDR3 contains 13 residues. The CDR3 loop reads CASSSLWEEEQFF. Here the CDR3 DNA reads TGTGCCAGCAGCTCTCTATGGGAGGAAGAGCAGTTCTTC.

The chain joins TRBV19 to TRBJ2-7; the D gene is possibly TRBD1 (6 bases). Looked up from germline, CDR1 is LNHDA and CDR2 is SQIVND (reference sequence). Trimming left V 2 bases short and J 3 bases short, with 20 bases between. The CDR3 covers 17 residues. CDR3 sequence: CASSIKTGGGVFYEQYF. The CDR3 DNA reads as TGTGCCAGTAGTATAAAGACAGGCGGAGGAGTCTTCTACGAGCAGTACTTC.

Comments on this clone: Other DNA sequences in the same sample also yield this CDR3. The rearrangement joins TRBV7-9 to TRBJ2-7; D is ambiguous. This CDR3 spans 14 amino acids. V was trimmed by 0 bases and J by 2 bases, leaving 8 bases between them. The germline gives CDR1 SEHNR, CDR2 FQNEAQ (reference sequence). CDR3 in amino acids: CASSLAGTTYEQYF. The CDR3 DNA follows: TGTGCCAGCAGCTTAGCGGGTACTACCTACGAGCAGTACTTC.

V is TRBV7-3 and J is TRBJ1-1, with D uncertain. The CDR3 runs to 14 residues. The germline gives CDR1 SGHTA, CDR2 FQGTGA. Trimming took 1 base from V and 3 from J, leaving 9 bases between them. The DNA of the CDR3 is TGTGCCAGCAGCTTAAGCTTCGGTCACACTGAAGCTTTCTTT. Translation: CASSLSFGHTEAFF.

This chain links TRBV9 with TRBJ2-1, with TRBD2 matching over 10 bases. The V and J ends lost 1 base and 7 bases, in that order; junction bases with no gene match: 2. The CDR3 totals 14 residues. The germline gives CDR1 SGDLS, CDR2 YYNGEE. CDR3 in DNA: TGTGCCAGCAGCGTAACTAGCGGGGAGAATGAGCAGTTCTTC. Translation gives CASSVTSGENEQFF.

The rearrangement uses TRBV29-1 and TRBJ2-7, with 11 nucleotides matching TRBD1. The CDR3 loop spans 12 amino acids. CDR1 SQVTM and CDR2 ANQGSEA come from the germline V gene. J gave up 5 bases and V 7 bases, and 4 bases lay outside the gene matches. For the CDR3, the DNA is TGCAGCGGGAGGACAGGGGGCGACGAGCAGTACTTC. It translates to CSGRTGGDEQYF.

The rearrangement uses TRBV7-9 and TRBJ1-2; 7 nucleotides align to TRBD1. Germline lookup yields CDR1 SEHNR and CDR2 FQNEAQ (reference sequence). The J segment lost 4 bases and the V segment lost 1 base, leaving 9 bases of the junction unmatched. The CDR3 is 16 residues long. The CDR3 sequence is CASSLGVPDRAYGYTF. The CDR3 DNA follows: TGTGCCAGCAGCTTAGGGGTCCCCGACAGGGCCTATGGCTACACCTTC.

CDR3 loop: CASSLIQGVDSPLHF. For the CDR3, the DNA is TGTGCCAGCAGTTTAATACAGGGAGTCGATTCACCCCTCCACTTT. The J gene is TRBJ1-6, the V gene TRBV28; weak D call: TRBD1 (6 bases). The V gene lost 2 bases and the J gene lost 8 bases, with 13 bases spanning the gap. This CDR3 contains 15 residues. Germline CDR1 is MDHEN and CDR2 is SYDVKM.

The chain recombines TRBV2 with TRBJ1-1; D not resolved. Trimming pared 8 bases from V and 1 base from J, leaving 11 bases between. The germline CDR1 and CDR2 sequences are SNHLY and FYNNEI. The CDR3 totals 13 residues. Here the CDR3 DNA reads TGTGCCAGCCCCGCACGGGAGAACACTGAAGCTTTCTTT. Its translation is CASPARENTEAFF.

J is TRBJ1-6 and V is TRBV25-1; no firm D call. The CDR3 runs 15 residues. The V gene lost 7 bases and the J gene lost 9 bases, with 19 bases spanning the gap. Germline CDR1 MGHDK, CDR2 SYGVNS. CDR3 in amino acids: CASTRKGSILSPLHF. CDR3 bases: TGTGCCAGCACACGTAAAGGGTCGATCCTTTCACCCCTCCACTTT.

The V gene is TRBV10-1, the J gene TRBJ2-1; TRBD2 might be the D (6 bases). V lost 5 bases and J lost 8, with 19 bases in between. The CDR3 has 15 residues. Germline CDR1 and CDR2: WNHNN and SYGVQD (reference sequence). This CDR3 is CASSRSGLSVDEQFF. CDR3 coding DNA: TGCGCCAGCAGTCGGTCAGGACTATCGGTCGATGAGCAGTTCTTC.

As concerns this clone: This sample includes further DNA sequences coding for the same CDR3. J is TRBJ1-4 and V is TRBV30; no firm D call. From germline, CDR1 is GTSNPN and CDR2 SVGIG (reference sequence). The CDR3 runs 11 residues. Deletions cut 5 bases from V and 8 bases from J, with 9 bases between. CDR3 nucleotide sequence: TGTGCCTGGTCTGCAAGAGAAAAACTGTTTTTT. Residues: CAWSAREKLFF.

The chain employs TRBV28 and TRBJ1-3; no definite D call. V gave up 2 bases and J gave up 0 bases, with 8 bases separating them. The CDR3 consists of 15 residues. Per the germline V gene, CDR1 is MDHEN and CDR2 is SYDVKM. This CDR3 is CASSLRFRSGNTIYF. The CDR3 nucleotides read TGTGCCAGCAGTTTAAGATTCCGCTCTGGAAACACCATATATTTT.

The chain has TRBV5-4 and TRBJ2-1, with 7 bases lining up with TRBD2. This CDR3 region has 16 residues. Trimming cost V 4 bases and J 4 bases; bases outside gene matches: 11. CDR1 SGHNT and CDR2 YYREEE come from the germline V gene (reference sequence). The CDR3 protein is CASSRAAASGYNEQFF. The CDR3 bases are TGTGCCAGCAGCCGCGCGGCGGCTAGCGGATACAATGAGCAGTTCTTC.

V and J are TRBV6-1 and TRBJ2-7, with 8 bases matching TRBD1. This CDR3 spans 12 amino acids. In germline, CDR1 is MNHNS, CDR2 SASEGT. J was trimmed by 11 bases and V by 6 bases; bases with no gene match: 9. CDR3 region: CASSGTGYEEYF. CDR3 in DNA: TGTGCCAGCAGCGGGACAGGATACGAAGAGTACTTC.

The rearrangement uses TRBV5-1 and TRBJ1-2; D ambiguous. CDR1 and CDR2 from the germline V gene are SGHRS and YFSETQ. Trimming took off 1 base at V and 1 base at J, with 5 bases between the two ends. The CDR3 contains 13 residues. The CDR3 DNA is TGCGCCAGCAGCTTGCTAAGTAACTATGGCTACACCTTC. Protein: CASSLLSNYGYTF. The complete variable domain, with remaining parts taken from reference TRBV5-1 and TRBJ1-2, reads KAGVTQTPRYLIKTRGQQVTLSCSPISGHRSVSWYQQTPGQGLQFLFEYFSETQRNKGNFPGRFSGRQFSNSRSEMNVSTLELGDSALYLCASSLLSNYGYTFGSGTRLTVV.

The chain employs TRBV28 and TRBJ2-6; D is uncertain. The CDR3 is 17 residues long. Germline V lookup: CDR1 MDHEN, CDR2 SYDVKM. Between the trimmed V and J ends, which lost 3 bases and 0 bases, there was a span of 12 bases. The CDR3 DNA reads TGTGCCAGCAGTTTCTTACAGACGAGCTCTGGGGCCAACGTCCTGACTTTC. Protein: CASSFLQTSSGANVLTF.

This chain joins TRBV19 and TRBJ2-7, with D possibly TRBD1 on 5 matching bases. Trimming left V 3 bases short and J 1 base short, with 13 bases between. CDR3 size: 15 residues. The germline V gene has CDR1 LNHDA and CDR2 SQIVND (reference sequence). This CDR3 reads CASSISRTSSYEQYF. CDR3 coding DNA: TGTGCCAGTAGTATTTCCCGGACATCTTCCTACGAGCAGTACTTC.

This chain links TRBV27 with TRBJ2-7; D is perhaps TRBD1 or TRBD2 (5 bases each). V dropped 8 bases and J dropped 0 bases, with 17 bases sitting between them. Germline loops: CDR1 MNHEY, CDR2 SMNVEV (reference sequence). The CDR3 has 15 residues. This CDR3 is CASSSQGTYSYEQYF. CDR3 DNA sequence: TGTGCCAGCTCCTCCCAAGGGACCTACTCCTACGAGCAGTACTTC.

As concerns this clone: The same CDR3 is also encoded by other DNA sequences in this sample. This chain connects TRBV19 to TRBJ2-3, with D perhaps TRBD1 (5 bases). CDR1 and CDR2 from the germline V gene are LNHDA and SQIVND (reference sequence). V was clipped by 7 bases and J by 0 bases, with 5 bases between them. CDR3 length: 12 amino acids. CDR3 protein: CASTGSTDTQYF. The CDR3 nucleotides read TGTGCCAGTACAGGGAGCACAGATACGCAGTATTTT.

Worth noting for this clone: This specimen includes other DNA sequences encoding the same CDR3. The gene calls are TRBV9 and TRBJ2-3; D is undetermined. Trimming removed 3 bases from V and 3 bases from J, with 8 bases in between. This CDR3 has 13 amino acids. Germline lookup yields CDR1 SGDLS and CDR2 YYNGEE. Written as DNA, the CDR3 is TGTGCCAGCAGCGGGAGAGGTACAGATACGCAGTATTTT. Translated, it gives CASSGRGTDTQYF.

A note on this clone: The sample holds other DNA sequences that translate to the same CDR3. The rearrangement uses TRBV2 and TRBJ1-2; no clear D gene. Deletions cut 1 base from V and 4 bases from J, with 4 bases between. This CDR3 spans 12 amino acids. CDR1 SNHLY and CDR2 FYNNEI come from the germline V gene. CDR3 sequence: CASSEGFYGYTF. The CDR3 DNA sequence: TGTGCCAGCAGTGAAGGTTTCTATGGCTACACCTTC.

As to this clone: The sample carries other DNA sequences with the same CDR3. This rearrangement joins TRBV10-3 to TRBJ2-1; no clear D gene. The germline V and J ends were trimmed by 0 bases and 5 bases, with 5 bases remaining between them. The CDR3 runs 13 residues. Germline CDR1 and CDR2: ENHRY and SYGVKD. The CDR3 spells CAISESPDNEQFF. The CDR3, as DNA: TGTGCCATCAGTGAGTCGCCGGACAATGAGCAGTTCTTC.

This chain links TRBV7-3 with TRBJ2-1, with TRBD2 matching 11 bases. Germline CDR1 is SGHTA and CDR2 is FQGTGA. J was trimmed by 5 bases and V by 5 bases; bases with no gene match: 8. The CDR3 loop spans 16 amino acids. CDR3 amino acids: CASSPRGTSGNNEQFF. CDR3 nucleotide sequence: TGTGCCAGCAGCCCAAGGGGGACTAGCGGAAACAATGAGCAGTTCTTC.